A single sample is the source of the 15 T cell receptor beta chains below, sequenced in a study of blood T cell repertoires in COVID-19. Some clones are missing from TCRdb's copy, which holds only in-frame ones; the method was immunoSEQ multiplex PCR. The data contain about 120,000 clones, about 70% of them singletons. Sequenced sample: peripheral blood. Every receptor here comes from a man in his 60s with acute or convalescent COVID-19.

The V call is TRBV3-1 (or the pseudogene TRBV3-2), the J call TRBJ1-2; D is possibly TRBD1 (5 bases). Trimming stripped 4 bases from V and 1 base from J, with 16 bases between. Germline-derived CDR1 and CDR2 are LGHDT and YNNKEL (reference sequence). The CDR3 is 16 residues long. The CDR3 protein is CASSPRWGEVNYGYTF. CDR3 DNA sequence: TGTGCCAGCAGCCCAAGATGGGGGGAAGTTAACTATGGCTACACCTTC.

The V call is TRBV3-1 (or the pseudogene TRBV3-2), the J call TRBJ1-3; D is possibly TRBD1 (5 bases). Trimming took 4 bases from V and 3 from J, leaving 16 bases between them. This CDR3 has 16 residues. Germline CDR1 is LGHDT and CDR2 is YNNKEL (reference sequence). For the CDR3, the DNA is TGTGCCAGCAGCCTGGGGACTGGGAGAGATGGAAACACCATATATTTT. Amino acid sequence: CASSLGTGRDGNTIYF.

This chain joins TRBV6-5 and TRBJ1-1; TRBD1 aligns across 7 bases. The trim removed 5 bases at V and 4 bases at J, leaving 7 bases unmatched. Germline CDR1 is MNHEY and CDR2 is SVGAGI. The CDR3 runs to 14 residues. The CDR3 loop reads CASSITAGGTEAFF. Written as DNA, the CDR3 is TGTGCCAGCAGTATTACCGCAGGGGGCACTGAAGCTTTCTTT.

Points on this clone: At one boundary the junction diverges from the germline segment, which might be a read error. V and J are TRBV19 and TRBJ2-7; a possible D gene is TRBD2 (6 bases). The CDR3 consists of 14 residues. The germline gives CDR1 LNHDA, CDR2 SQIVND (reference sequence). The CDR3 sequence is CASSIDPGSGVKHF. DNA for the CDR3: TGTGCCAGTAGTATAGATCCCGGTTCGGGGGTAAAGCACTTC.

J is TRBJ2-3 and V is TRBV9, with a possible D match to TRBD2 (5 bases). Germline V gives CDR1 SGDLS, CDR2 YYNGEE. CDR3 size: 15 residues. The ends were cut back, 0 bases at V and 2 bases at J, with 10 bases in the middle. DNA of the CDR3: TGTGCCAGCAGCGTAGACGGGAACCCCACAGATACGCAGTATTTT. Protein: CASSVDGNPTDTQYF.

The genes are TRBV19 and TRBJ2-1, with D unresolved. CDR3 length: 13 residues. V was clipped by 3 bases and J by 3 bases, with 6 bases between them. Germline CDR1 is LNHDA and CDR2 is SQIVND (reference sequence). CDR3 DNA sequence: TGTGCCAGTAGTATCGACTTCTACAATGAGCAGTTCTTC. Translating it yields CASSIDFYNEQFF.

This clone showed up just a few times. This CDR3 is CASIRRRATNEKLFF. CDR3 nucleotide sequence: TGTGCCAGCATTCGCCGGAGAGCAACTAATGAAAAACTGTTTTTT. The chain is built from TRBV2 and TRBJ1-4; D not certain. The CDR3 is 15 residues long. Per the germline V gene, CDR1 is SNHLY and CDR2 is FYNNEI. V was pared by 7 bases and J by 0 bases, with 12 bases between. Based on the CDR3 plus reference TRBV2 and TRBJ1-4, the full variable domain is EPEVTQTPSHQVTQMGQEVILRCVPISNHLYFYWYRQILGQKVEFLVSFYNNEISEKSEIFDDQFSVERPDGSNFTLKIRSTKLEDSAMYFCASIRRRATNEKLFFGSGTQLSVL.

The gene calls are TRBV2 and TRBJ2-3; a weak D match, TRBD1 (5 bases). There are 15 residues in the CDR3. CDR1 and CDR2 (germline): SNHLY, FYNNEI. V was trimmed by 3 bases and J by 0 bases, leaving 10 bases between them. CDR3 amino acids: CASSDRGASTDTQYF. For the CDR3, the DNA is TGTGCCAGCAGTGACCGTGGGGCTAGCACAGATACGCAGTATTTT.

The chain uses TRBV24-1 and TRBJ2-1, with 7 bases matching TRBD2. V shed 9 bases, J shed 6 bases, and the junction held 7 bases outside the gene matches. The CDR3 spans 13 residues. Germline CDR1 KGHDR, CDR2 SFDVKD. The CDR3, as DNA: TGTGCCACCGGGAGGGGCCCGAGCAATGAGCAGTTCTTC. Translating it yields CATGRGPSNEQFF.

This clone was observed once. The V gene is TRBV10-3, the J gene TRBJ1-5, with 8 bases matching TRBD1. With V trimmed by 2 bases and J by 0 bases, 6 bases remained unmatched. Germline V CDR1 and CDR2: ENHRY, SYGVKD. CDR3 length equals 17 residues. CDR3 region: CAISEGQGIGSNQPQHF. The CDR3 region has the DNA TGTGCCATCAGTGAGGGACAGGGAATTGGTAGCAATCAGCCCCAGCATTTT.

The rearrangement uses TRBV3-1 (or the pseudogene TRBV3-2) and TRBJ1-4; maybe TRBD1 (5 bases). V dropped 11 bases and J dropped 6 bases, with 7 bases sitting between them. This CDR3 has 10 residues. Germline lookup yields CDR1 LGHDT and CDR2 YNNKEL (reference sequence). The CDR3 coding sequence is TGTGCCGCGGGGGATGAAAAACTGTTTTTT. Its protein product is CAAGDEKLFF.

V and J are TRBV24-1 and TRBJ1-2, with TRBD1 identical over 10 bases. Germline CDR1 is KGHDR and CDR2 is SFDVKD. V gave up 4 bases and J gave up 0 bases; unmatched junction bases: 1. The CDR3 has 15 amino acids. The CDR3 region has the DNA TGTGCCACCAGTGACGGACAGGGGGCTAACTATGGCTACACCTTC. Translated, it gives CATSDGQGANYGYTF.

The V gene is TRBV29-1, the J gene TRBJ2-1; TRBD2 matches 14 bases. V shed 3 bases, J shed 0 bases, and the junction held 4 bases outside the gene matches. This CDR3 comprises 17 residues. CDR1 and CDR2 (germline): SQVTM, ANQGSEA. CDR3 in amino acids: CSVDRLAGGSSYNEQFF. DNA of the CDR3: TGCAGCGTTGATCGACTAGCGGGGGGGAGCTCCTACAATGAGCAGTTCTTC.

The CDR3 sequence is CASSFRLAGVHEQYF. As DNA, the CDR3 is TGCGCCAGCAGCTTCCGACTAGCGGGGGTCCACGAGCAGTACTTC. This chain uses TRBV5-1 with TRBJ2-7; 12 nucleotides line up with TRBD2. Germline CDR1 is SGHRS and CDR2 is YFSETQ. CDR3 length equals 15 residues. With 2 bases clipped from V and 5 bases from J, the junction kept 5 bases outside the gene matches.

This clone was recorded only once. The genes are TRBV24-1 and TRBJ2-1; D unclear. V was cut by 3 bases and J by 8 bases, with 7 bases left in between. Germline V gene lookup returns CDR1 KGHDR and CDR2 SFDVKD. The CDR3 runs to 12 residues. The CDR3 DNA follows: TGTGCCACCAGTGATCTGCTATATGAGCAGTTCTTC. Its protein is CATSDLLYEQFF.